The 2 T cell receptor beta chains below were found in one sample sequenced in a study of neoadjuvant anti-PD-1 for oral cavity cancer. The protocol was immunoSEQ multiplex PCR, while the TCRdb copy is restricted to in-frame clones and leaves out a portion. Here the sample spans 84,000 or so clones, 84% being singletons. The sample here was PBMCs, taken before nivolumab (anti-PD-1) treatment. The source of these receptors is a person aged 40 to 85 with oral cavity squamous cell carcinoma.

The chain has TRBV19 and TRBJ2-7; 7 nucleotides line up with TRBD2. With V trimmed by 4 bases and J by 3 bases, 3 bases remained unmatched. The CDR3 loop spans 13 amino acids. Germline CDR1 and CDR2: LNHDA and SQIVND (reference sequence). CDR3 protein: CASSRTSLYEQYF. CDR3 DNA: TGTGCCAGTAGTAGGACTAGTCTCTACGAGCAGTACTTC. The whole variable domain, remainder taken from reference TRBV19 and TRBJ2-7, is DGGITQSPKYLFRKEGQNVTLSCEQNLNHDAMYWYRQDPGQGLRLIYYSQIVNDFQKGDIAEGYSVSREKKESFPLTVTSAQKNPTAFYLCASSRTSLYEQYFGPGTRLTVT.

The chain carries TRBV11-1 and TRBJ2-1; 8 nucleotides line up with TRBD2. The CDR3 has 18 residues. The germline V gene encodes CDR1 SGHAT and CDR2 FQDESV (reference sequence). V shed 2 bases and J 0 bases; nucleotides not matched to a gene: 9. The CDR3 protein is CASSLLAGGSSSYNEQFF. The CDR3 nucleotides read TGTGCCAGCAGCTTACTAGCGGGCGGCTCCAGCTCCTACAATGAGCAGTTCTTC.